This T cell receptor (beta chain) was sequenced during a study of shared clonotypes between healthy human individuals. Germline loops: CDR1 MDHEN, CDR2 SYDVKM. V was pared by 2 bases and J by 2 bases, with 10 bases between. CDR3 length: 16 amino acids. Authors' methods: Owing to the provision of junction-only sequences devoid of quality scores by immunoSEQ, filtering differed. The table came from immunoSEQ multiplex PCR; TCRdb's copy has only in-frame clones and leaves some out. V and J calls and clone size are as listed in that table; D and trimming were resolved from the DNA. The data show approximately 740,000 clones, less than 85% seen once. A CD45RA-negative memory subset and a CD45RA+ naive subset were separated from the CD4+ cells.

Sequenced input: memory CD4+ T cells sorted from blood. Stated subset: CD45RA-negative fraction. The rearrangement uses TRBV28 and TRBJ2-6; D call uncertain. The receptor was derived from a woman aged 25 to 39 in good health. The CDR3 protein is CASSLNSLPGANVLTF. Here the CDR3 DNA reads TGTGCCAGCAGTTTAAACAGTCTACCTGGGGCCAACGTCCTGACTTTC.